Given below is one T cell receptor beta chain in context. Its antigen is unidentified. These data come from a study of cytomegalovirus exposure and HLA in healthy donors. Study at large: In an earlier analysis, 90 million to 130 million unique TCR beta sequences were found from approximately 190 million T cells. Study-wide findings and caveats: Later on, a genetic analysis was performed. It linked a missense variant in DCLRE1C with V- and J-gene trimming of TCR beta.

CDR1 is KGHSY and CDR2 is FQNENV in the germline V gene. The CDR3 consists of 15 residues. J gave up 7 bases and V 5 bases, and 14 bases lay outside the gene matches. It was with 60 Vbeta and 13 Jbeta primers that the PCR ran. This table comes from immunoSEQ multiplex PCR, and its TCRdb copy is limited to in-frame clones, with some not included. This sample carries 200,000 to 250,000 clones, about 80% of them seen once, and the ten largest clones take around 5.7%. The TCR sequence derives from a woman between 35 and 50 years old in good health and CMV-seropositive. The chain combines TRBV16 with TRBJ2-7; TRBD1 matches at 7 bases. Specimen: PBMCs. In nucleotides, the CDR3 is TGTGCCAGCAGCTCGACAGGGTTAGGCGGCGGGGAGCAGTACTTC. The encoded protein is CASSSTGLGGGEQYF.